A single sample gave rise to the 14 T cell receptor beta chains below, sequenced in a study of patients with pleural tuberculosis. TCRdb used MiXCR to reprocess the reads, holding one entry per CDR3 protein. Of under 65,000 distinct CDR3 sequences detected, about 6.8% appear once; the ten largest clones hold about 16%. Receptors originate from a human donor with pleural tuberculosis.

This clonotype was counted at least ten times. The gene calls are TRBV4-2 and TRBJ2-3, with D hard to call. Between the trimmed V and J ends, which lost 1 base and 2 bases, there was a span of 16 bases. CDR3 length equals 17 residues. CDR1 is LGHNA, CDR2 YNFKEQ, per germline. The CDR3 loop reads CASSQVWASKFTDTQYF. CDR3 bases: TGTGCCAGCAGCCAAGTATGGGCGTCCAAGTTCACAGATACGCAGTATTTT.

V usage is TRBV4-1 and J usage is TRBJ2-2; D is unresolved. The CDR3 is 14 amino acids. V was pared by 0 bases and J by 7 bases, with 9 bases between. Looked up from germline, CDR1 is MGHRA and CDR2 is YSYEKL. CDR3 residues: CASSQDVMGGELFF. DNA of the CDR3: TGCGCCAGCAGCCAAGATGTCATGGGCGGGGAGCTGTTTTTT.

About this clonotype: This may come from a read error, since a much larger clone is one base off. V usage is TRBV10-3 and J usage is TRBJ2-3; 8 positions agree with TRBD1. This CDR3 comprises 14 residues. Per the germline V gene, CDR1 is ENHRY and CDR2 is SYGVKD. CDR3 coding DNA: TGTGCCATCAGAGGACAGGGCGTCCAAGATACGCAGTGTTTT. This encodes CAIRGQGVQDTQCF.

At least ten counts were recorded for this clonotype. J is TRBJ2-5 and V is TRBV20-1; either TRBD1 or TRBD2 may supply D (6 bases each). CDR1 and CDR2 from the germline V gene are DFQATT and SNEGSKA (reference sequence). Trimming shortened V by 8 bases and J by 4 bases, and 17 bases separated the two germline ends. There are 13 residues in the CDR3. The CDR3 DNA reads as TGCAGTACCCGGGTCGGGGGCCCAGAGACCCAGTACTTC. Its protein is CSTRVGGPETQYF.

This chain joins TRBV18 and TRBJ2-3, with TRBD2 matching over 7 bases. This CDR3 is built from 14 residues. CDR1 is KGHSH, CDR2 LQKENI, per germline. After removal of 6 bases from V and 9 bases from J, the junction contained 12 bases not matched to a gene. The chain's CDR3 is CASSVTGGRETQYF. In DNA, the CDR3 is TGTGCCAGCTCTGTAACTGGCGGGAGAGAAACGCAGTATTTT.

This clonotype was counted at least ten times. This chain connects TRBV4-1 to TRBJ2-1; the match to TRBD2 covers 12 bases. This CDR3 contains 15 residues. With V trimmed by 4 bases and J by 4 bases, 2 bases remained unmatched. CDR1 and CDR2 (germline): MGHRA, YSYEKL. The CDR3 is CASSLGLAGYNEQFF. For the CDR3, the DNA is TGCGCCAGCAGCCTTGGACTAGCGGGGTACAATGAGCAGTTCTTC.

There are many counts of this clonotype. This chain connects TRBV29-1 to TRBJ2-7; D not resolved. The CDR3 extends over 12 amino acids. With 6 bases removed from V and 3 bases from J, the gap between germline ends came to 12 bases. The germline gives CDR1 SQVTM, CDR2 ANQGSEA. CDR3 sequence reads: CSVDGPGYEQYF. As DNA, the CDR3 is TGCAGCGTCGATGGTCCAGGCTACGAGCAGTACTTC.

This clonotype has a handful of counts. A read error may explain this, as a much larger clone is one base away. The chain uses TRBV12-3 or TRBV12-4 and TRBJ1-1; TRBD1 might be the D (5 bases). There are 13 residues in the CDR3. With 6 bases removed from V and 4 bases from J, the gap between germline ends came to 12 bases. CDR3 loop: CASRDTQSTEAFF. In nucleotides, the CDR3 is TGTGCCAGCAGGGACACCCAGAGCACTGAAGCTTTCTTT.

The sample holds many counts of this clonotype. The J gene is TRBJ2-3, the V gene TRBV12-3 or TRBV12-4; D is unresolved. The V end lost 4 bases, the J end lost 5 bases, and 13 bases lay between the germline ends. The CDR3 totals 14 residues. For the CDR3, the DNA is TGTGCCAGCAGTTCAAACAGACGCTTAGATACGCAGTATTTT. Residues: CASSSNRRLDTQYF.

This clonotype was picked up one time. This chain uses TRBV24-1 with TRBJ1-1; D may be TRBD1 (5 bases). The CDR3 runs to 12 residues. V lost 12 bases, J lost 10 bases, and 20 bases lay in between. The germline V gene has CDR1 KGHDR and CDR2 SFDVKD. The CDR3, as DNA: TGTGCCTCACGAGGGGTGGCCCAAGGAGCTTTCTTT. Translating gives CASRGVAQGAFF.

This clonotype was recorded at least ten times. V and J are TRBV12-3 or TRBV12-4 and TRBJ1-3; D is uncertain. This CDR3 region has 14 residues. The ends were cut back, 3 bases at V and 1 base at J, with 7 bases in the middle. For the CDR3, the DNA is TGTGCCAGCAGTTTTCGCAATTCTGGAAACACCATATATTTT. Encoded protein: CASSFRNSGNTIYF.

This clonotype was recorded at least ten times. The gene calls are TRBV4-2 and TRBJ2-1, with a possible D match to TRBD1 (6 bases). CDR1 LGHNA and CDR2 YNFKEQ come from the germline V gene. Trimming shortened V by 3 bases and J by 6 bases, and 12 bases separated the two germline ends. The CDR3 runs 14 residues. CDR3 residues: CASSQETGSNEQFF. The CDR3 DNA reads as TGTGCCAGCAGCCAGGAAACAGGGTCCAATGAGCAGTTCTTC.

This clonotype came up many times. V gene TRBV11-1 combines with J gene TRBJ2-5; no clear D gene. CDR1 and CDR2 (germline): SGHAT, FQDESV (reference sequence). The CDR3 extends over 11 amino acids. The V and J ends lost 4 bases and 5 bases respectively, with 5 bases between them. Written as DNA, the CDR3 is TGTGCCAGCAGCTCCGCGGAGACCCAGTACTTC. Its protein is CASSSAETQYF.

In this sample, this clonotype turned up many times. V and J are TRBV27 and TRBJ1-5; D is unclear. The CDR3 extends over 16 amino acids. Per germline, CDR1 MNHEY and CDR2 SMNVEV (reference sequence). The V end was cut by 1 base, the J end by 0 bases, with 10 bases between. For the CDR3, the DNA is TGTGCCAGCAGTTTATACGCTACAACTAGCAATCAGCCCCAGCATTTT. This encodes CASSLYATTSNQPQHF.